This TCR beta chain was sequenced in a study of cytomegalovirus exposure and HLA in healthy donors. The study's findings and limits: Several of the most significant clusters appeared linked to common viral pathogens, based on a later analysis.

The CDR3 contains 14 residues. Per germline, CDR1 SGHRS and CDR2 YFSETQ. V dropped 2 bases and J dropped 0; count of bases not matched to a gene: 1. A word on this clone: Its antigen is unidentified.

The PCR contained 60 Vbeta and 13 Jbeta primers. Sequencing used immunoSEQ multiplex PCR; TCRdb keeps in-frame clones, though not all of them. This repertoire includes roughly 80,000 clones. When sampled, the donors appeared nominally healthy, though they likely had unrecorded immune exposures. The TCR sequence derives from a girl between 10 and 17 years old in good health and CMV-seropositive. The V call is TRBV5-1, the J call TRBJ2-5; TRBD1 matches at 7 bases. Material for sequencing was PBMCs. CDR3 residues: CASSFQGDQETQYF. The CDR3 nucleotides read TGCGCCAGCAGCTTCCAGGGGGACCAAGAGACCCAGTACTTC.